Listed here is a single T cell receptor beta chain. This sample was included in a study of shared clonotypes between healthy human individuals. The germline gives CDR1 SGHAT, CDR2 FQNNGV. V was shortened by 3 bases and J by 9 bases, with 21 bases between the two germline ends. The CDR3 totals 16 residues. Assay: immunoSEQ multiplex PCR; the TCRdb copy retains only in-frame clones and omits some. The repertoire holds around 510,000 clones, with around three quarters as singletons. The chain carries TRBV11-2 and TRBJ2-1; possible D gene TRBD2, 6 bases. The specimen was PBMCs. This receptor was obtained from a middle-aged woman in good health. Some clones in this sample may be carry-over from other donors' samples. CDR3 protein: CASSFDLGDGSTEQFF. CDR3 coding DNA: TGTGCCAGCAGCTTCGACCTGGGGGACGGGAGTACTGAGCAGTTCTTC. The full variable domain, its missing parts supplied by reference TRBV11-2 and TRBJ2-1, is EAGVAQSPRYKIIEKRQSVAFWCNPISGHATLYWYQQILGQGPKLLIQFQNNGVVDDSQLPKDRFSAERLKGVDSTLKIQPAKLEDSAVYLCASSFDLGDGSTEQFFGPGTRLTVL.